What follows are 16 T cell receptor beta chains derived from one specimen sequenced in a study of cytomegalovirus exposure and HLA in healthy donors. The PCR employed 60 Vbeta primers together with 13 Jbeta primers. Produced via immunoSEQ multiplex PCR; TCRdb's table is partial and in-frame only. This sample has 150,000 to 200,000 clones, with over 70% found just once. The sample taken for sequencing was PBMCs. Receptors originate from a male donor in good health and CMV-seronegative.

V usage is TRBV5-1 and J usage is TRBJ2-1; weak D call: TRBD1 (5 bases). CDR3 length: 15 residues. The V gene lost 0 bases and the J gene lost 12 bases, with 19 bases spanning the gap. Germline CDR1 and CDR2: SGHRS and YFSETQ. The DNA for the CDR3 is TGCGCCAGCAGCTTGGCCGAAATACAGGCTCACAGGCAGTTCTTC. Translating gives CASSLAEIQAHRQFF.

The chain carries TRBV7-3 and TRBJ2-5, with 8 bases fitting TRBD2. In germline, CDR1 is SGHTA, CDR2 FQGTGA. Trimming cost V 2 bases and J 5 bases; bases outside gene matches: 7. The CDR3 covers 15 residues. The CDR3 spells CASSLLGGALETQYF. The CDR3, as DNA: TGTGCCAGCAGCTTACTCGGGGGGGCCCTGGAGACCCAGTACTTC. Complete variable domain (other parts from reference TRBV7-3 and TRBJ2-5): GAGVSQTPSNKVTEKGKYVELRCDPISGHTALYWYRQSLGQGPEFLIYFQGTGAADDSGLPNDRFFAVRPEGSVSTLKIQRTERGDSAVYLCASSLLGGALETQYFGPGTRLLVL.

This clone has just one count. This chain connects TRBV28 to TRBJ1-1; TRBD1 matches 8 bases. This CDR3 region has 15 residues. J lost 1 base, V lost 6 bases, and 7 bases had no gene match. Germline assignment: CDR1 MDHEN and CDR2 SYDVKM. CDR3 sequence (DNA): TGTGCCAGCAGAGAACCAGGGGGCCGGAACACTGAAGCTTTCTTT. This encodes CASREPGGRNTEAFF. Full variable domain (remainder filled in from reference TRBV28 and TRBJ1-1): DVKVTQSSRYLVKRTGEKVFLECVQDMDHENMFWYRQDPGLGLRLIYFSYDVKMKEKGDIPEGYSVSREKKERFSLILESASTNQTSMYLCASREPGGRNTEAFFGQGTRLTVV.

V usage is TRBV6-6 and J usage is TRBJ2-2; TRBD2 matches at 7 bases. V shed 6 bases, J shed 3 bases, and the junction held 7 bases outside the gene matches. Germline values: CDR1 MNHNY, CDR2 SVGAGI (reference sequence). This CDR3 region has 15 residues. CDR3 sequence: CASRRTRSDTGELFF. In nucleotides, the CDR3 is TGTGCCAGCAGAAGGACTAGGTCAGACACCGGGGAGCTGTTTTTT.

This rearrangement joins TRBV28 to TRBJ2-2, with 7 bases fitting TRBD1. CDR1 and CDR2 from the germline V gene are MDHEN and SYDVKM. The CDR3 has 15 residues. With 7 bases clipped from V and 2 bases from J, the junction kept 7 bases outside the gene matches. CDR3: CASKGTGVNTGELFF. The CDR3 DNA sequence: TGTGCCAGCAAAGGAACAGGGGTAAACACCGGGGAGCTGTTTTTT.

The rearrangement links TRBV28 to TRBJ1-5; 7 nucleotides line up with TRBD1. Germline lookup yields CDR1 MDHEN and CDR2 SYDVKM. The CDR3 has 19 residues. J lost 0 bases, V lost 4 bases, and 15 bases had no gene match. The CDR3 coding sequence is TGTGCCAGCAGTTACCTTTACCTGGGACAGACAGTTAGCAATCAGCCCCAGCATTTT. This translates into CASSYLYLGQTVSNQPQHF.

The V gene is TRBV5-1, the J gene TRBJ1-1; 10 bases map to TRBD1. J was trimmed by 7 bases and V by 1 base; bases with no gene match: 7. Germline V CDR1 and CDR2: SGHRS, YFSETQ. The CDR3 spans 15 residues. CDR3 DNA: TGCGCCAGCAGCTTGCAGGGACAGGGGATGGGTGAAGCTTTCTTT. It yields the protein CASSLQGQGMGEAFF.

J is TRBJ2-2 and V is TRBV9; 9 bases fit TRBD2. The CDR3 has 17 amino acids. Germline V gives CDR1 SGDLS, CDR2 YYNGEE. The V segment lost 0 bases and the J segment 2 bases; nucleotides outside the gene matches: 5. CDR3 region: CASSVASSGTNTGELFF. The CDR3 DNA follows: TGTGCCAGCAGCGTAGCGTCTAGCGGGACCAACACCGGGGAGCTGTTTTTT.

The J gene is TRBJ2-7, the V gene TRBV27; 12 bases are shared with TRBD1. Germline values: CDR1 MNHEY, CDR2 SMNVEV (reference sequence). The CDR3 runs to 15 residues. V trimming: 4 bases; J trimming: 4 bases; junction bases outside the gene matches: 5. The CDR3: CASSYRDRGLYEQYF. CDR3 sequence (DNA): TGTGCCAGCAGTTACCGGGACAGGGGGCTTTACGAGCAGTACTTC.

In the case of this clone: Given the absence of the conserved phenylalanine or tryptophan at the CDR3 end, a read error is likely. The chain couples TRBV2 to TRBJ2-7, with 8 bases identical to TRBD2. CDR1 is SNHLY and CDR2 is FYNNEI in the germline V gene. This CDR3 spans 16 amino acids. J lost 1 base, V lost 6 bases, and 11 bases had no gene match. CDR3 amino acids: CASSPWVGGRSYEQYL. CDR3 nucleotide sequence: TGTGCCAGCAGCCCCTGGGTTGGCGGGAGGTCCTACGAGCAGTACCTC.

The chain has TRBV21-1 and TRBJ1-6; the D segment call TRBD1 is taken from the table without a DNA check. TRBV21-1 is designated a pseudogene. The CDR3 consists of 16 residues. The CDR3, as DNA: TGTGCCAGCAGCAGGATCTCCGGGACAGGGAATTCACCCCTCCACTTT. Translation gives CASSRISGTGNSPLHF.

The DNA of the CDR3 is TGCGCCAGCCGGGTGGATGGGACAGTCCTCAATGAGCAGTTCTTC. This sequence encodes CASRVDGTVLNEQFF. The genes are TRBV5-1 and TRBJ2-1; the match to TRBD1 covers 7 bases. Germline V lookup: CDR1 SGHRS, CDR2 YFSETQ. V lost 7 bases and J lost 6; bases outside the gene matches: 13. This CDR3 comprises 15 residues.

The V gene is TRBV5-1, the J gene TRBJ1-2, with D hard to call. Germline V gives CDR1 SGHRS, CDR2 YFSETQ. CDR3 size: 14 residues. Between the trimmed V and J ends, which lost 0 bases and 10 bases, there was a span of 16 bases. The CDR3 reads CASSLAPASDVYTF. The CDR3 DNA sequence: TGCGCCAGCAGCTTGGCACCCGCCAGCGATGTCTACACCTTC.

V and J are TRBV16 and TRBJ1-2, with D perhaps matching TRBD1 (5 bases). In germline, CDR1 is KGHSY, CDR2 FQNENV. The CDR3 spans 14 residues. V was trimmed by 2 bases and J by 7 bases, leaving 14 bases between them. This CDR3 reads CASSQMVQGGGYTF. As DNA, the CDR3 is TGTGCCAGCAGCCAAATGGTGCAGGGCGGTGGCTACACCTTC. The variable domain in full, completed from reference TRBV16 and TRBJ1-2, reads GEEVAQTPKHLVRGEGQKAKLYCAPIKGHSYVFWYQQVLKNEFKFLISFQNENVFDETGMPKERFSAKCLPNSPCSLEIQATKLEDSAVYFCASSQMVQGGGYTFGSGTRLTVV.

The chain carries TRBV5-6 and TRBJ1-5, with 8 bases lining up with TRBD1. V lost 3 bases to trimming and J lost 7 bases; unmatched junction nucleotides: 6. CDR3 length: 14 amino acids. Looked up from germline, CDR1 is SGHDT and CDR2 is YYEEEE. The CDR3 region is CASSYGQGGQPQHF. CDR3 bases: TGTGCCAGCAGCTACGGACAGGGTGGCCAGCCCCAGCATTTT.

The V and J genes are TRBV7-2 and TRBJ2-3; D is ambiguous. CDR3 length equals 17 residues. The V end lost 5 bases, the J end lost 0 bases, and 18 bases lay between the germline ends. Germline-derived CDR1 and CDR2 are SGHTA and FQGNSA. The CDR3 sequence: CASSVALVKTSTDTQYF. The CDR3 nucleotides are TGTGCCAGCAGCGTCGCCCTAGTGAAAACTAGCACAGATACGCAGTATTTT.